Given below is one TCR beta chain in context. The ends were cut back, 0 bases at V and 8 bases at J, with 8 bases in the middle. The germline V gene has CDR1 MNHNY and CDR2 SVGAGI (reference sequence). This CDR3 region has 12 residues. These data are taken from a study of CD8+CD57+ T cells in acquired aplastic anemia. Genomic DNA provided the template from which TCR beta VDJ and CDR3 profiles were obtained. TCRdb analysed the reads with MiXCR anew, one entry per CDR3 protein. The sample yields around 180,000 distinct CDR3 sequences, 55% to 70% seen once. The chain recombines TRBV6-6 with TRBJ2-7, with D perhaps assigned TRBD1 or TRBD2 (6 bases each). The receptor's source is a human donor in good health. Sequencing used sorted CD4+, CD8+, or CD8+CD57+ T cells (not recorded which) from PBMCs. DNA of the CDR3: TGTGCCAGCAGTTACTCCCGGGGGCAGCAGTACTTC. Residues: CASSYSRGQQYF.